The T cell receptor (beta chain) described here comes from a study of T-cell reconstitution after alpha-beta-depleted transplantation in children. Preparation of the TCRbeta library used unique molecular identifiers. A single record per CDR3 protein comes from TCRdb applying MiXCR to the PCR reads. This table holds about 610,000 distinct CDR3 sequences, over 9.5% found once. The germline CDR1 and CDR2 sequences are SEHNR and FQNEAQ (reference sequence). The CDR3 extends over 13 amino acids. Deletions cut 7 bases from V and 4 bases from J, with 13 bases between. This chain joins TRBV7-9 and TRBJ2-5; D unresolved. The source material was PBMCs from the stem cell graft donor, sampled from the stem cell graft. The TCR comes from a human donor who donated a stem cell graft to a child with acute myeloid leukemia. The CDR3: CASISRTGETQYF. The CDR3 nucleotides read TGTGCCAGCATAAGTCGGACGGGAGAGACCCAGTACTTC.